This T cell receptor (beta chain) was documented in a study of T-cell reconstitution after alpha-beta-depleted transplantation in children. Study-wide results and caveats: T-cell numbers and diversity, one year after transplant, stemmed largely from T cells that were newly produced. Two months or so post-transplant, alpha-beta T cells reportedly derived from several hundred expanded graft clones. At day 60, the high TCRbeta diversity found in some patients originated from recipient T cells and thymic progenitors that had survived.

This CDR3 has 15 amino acids. The V and J ends lost 0 bases and 1 base, in that order; junction bases with no gene match: 2. Germline V gives CDR1 SGHAT, CDR2 FQNNGV. Molecular barcoding with unique molecular identifiers was used for the TCRbeta library. TCRdb re-called the PCR reads through MiXCR, storing one row per CDR3 protein. This sample yields 27,000 or so distinct CDR3 sequences, of which 15% to 20% are seen a single time; roughly 35% belongs to the top ten. As regards this clonotype: Its antigen remains unknown.

V and J are TRBV11-2 and TRBJ2-5, with 7 nucleotides matching TRBD2. This receptor was taken from a male patient between 2 and 10 years old who had a stem cell transplant for acute lymphoblastic leukemia, so the T cells may come from the graft donor. Sequences were derived from PBMCs, mostly from graft donor cells, sampled 60 days after TCRalphabeta/CD19-depleted stem cell transplant. CDR3 sequence (DNA): TGTGCCAGCAGCTTAGATCTAGCGGTCCAAGAGACCCAGTACTTC. Its translation is CASSLDLAVQETQYF.